The 8 T cell receptor beta chains presented below share a single source sample, sequenced in a study of metastatic and nonmetastatic thyroid tumors. TCRdb reprocessed the PCR reads using MiXCR. The top ten hold 20% to 25% of the sample, which has around 64,000 clones, less than 5% seen once. Among the patients, none had received any treatment before thyroid surgery. Sequencing was carried out using blood. All receptors come from a female donor with papillary thyroid cancer or a benign thyroid nodule (not recorded which). Some clones in this sample may be carry-over from other donors' samples.

This clone was seen at least ten times. The chain recombines TRBV2 with TRBJ1-5; D gene uncertain. The germline V and J ends were trimmed by 1 base and 2 bases, with 3 bases remaining between them. This CDR3 has 13 amino acids. The V gene's germline CDR1 is SNHLY and CDR2 FYNNEI. The CDR3 region is CASSEDGNQPQHF. Written as DNA, the CDR3 is TGTGCCAGCAGTGAAGATGGCAATCAGCCCCAGCATTTT.

This clone was picked up many times. The chain is built from TRBV7-3 and TRBJ2-7; D not resolved. V was clipped by 5 bases and J by 2 bases, with 10 bases between them. The CDR3 is 13 residues long. Germline-derived CDR1 and CDR2 are SGHTA and FQGTGA. The CDR3 spells CASSAFAAYEQYF. The CDR3 DNA follows: TGTGCCAGCAGCGCCTTCGCGGCCTACGAGCAGTACTTC. Looking up the rest from reference TRBV7-3 and TRBJ2-7 gives the full variable domain: GAGVSQTPSNKVTEKGKYVELRCDPISGHTALYWYRQSLGQGPEFLIYFQGTGAADDSGLPNDRFFAVRPEGSVSTLKIQRTERGDSAVYLCASSAFAAYEQYFGPGTRLTVT.

This clone was detected only a few times. The chain uses TRBV20-1 and TRBJ1-5, with no clear D. The CDR3 is made up of 13 amino acids. Looked up from germline, CDR1 is DFQATT and CDR2 is SNEGSKA (reference sequence). V gave up 3 bases and J gave up 2 bases, with 8 bases separating them. The CDR3 protein is CSARSDGNQPQHF. As DNA, the CDR3 is TGCAGTGCTAGGAGTGATGGCAATCAGCCCCAGCATTTT.

This clone occurred many times. The rearrangement links TRBV12-5 to TRBJ1-2; the D is unclear. V was clipped by 0 bases and J by 4 bases, with 12 bases between them. Germline lookup yields CDR1 LGHNT and CDR2 FRNRAP. The CDR3 is made up of 15 amino acids. CDR3 sequence: CASGLVLREGYGYTF. CDR3 in DNA: TGTGCTAGTGGTTTGGTACTACGTGAGGGCTATGGCTACACCTTC.

A remark on this clone: A much larger clone differs by one base, so this may be a read error. This rearrangement joins TRBV5-5 to TRBJ2-3; D unclear. The CDR3 has 15 residues. The germline V gene has CDR1 SGHKS and CDR2 YYEKEE (reference sequence). Here the CDR3 DNA reads TGTTCCAGCAGCTTGCCACCACTGAACGGAGATACGCAGTATTTT. This codes for CSSSLPPLNGDTQYF.

This clone occurred a few times. A single base separates this from a much larger clone, so it may be a read error. V is TRBV29-1 and J is TRBJ2-6; D possibly matches TRBD1 or TRBD2 (5 bases each). The V gene's germline CDR1 is SQVTM and CDR2 ANQGSEA. The CDR3 is 14 residues long. In DNA form, the CDR3 reads TGCAGCGTTAGCGGCGGCTCTGGGGCCAACTTCCTGACTTTC. Its translation is CSVSGGSGANFLTF.

To note about this clone: It may be a read error: a sequence one base away is much more abundant. V usage is TRBV7-9 and J usage is TRBJ2-1; no firm D call. With 1 base removed from V and 10 bases from J, the gap between germline ends came to 8 bases. The CDR3 runs 12 residues. CDR1 and CDR2 (germline): SEHNR, FQNEAQ (reference sequence). CDR3 in DNA: TGTGCCAGCAGCTTAGTATTCGGGGAGCAGTTCTTC. Its translation is CASSLVFGEQFF. Drawing the rest from reference TRBV7-9 and TRBJ2-1, the complete variable domain is DTGVSQNPRHKITKRGQNVTFRCDPISEHNRLYWYRQTLGQGPEFLTYFQNEAQLEKSRLLSDRFSAERPKGSFSTLEIQRTEQGDSAMYLCASSLVFGEQFFGPGTRLTVL.

This clone was detected many times. The chain is built from TRBV18 and TRBJ2-5, with D maybe TRBD1 (5 bases). Trimming pared 5 bases from V and 2 bases from J, leaving 9 bases between. This CDR3 is built from 13 residues. Looked up from germline, CDR1 is KGHSH and CDR2 is LQKENI. Written as DNA, the CDR3 is TGTGCCAGCTCATTACAGGAACAAGAGACCCAGTACTTC. Protein product: CASSLQEQETQYF.